This T cell receptor beta chain emerged from a study of blood T cells in healthy people across ages (dated by TCRdb to between 2014 and 2016). Regarding the research as a whole: In model experiments, template switching captured about one uniquely barcoded TCR beta cDNA molecule for every two T cells. To track age-related changes in TCR beta repertoire diversity, the study relied on deep sequencing normalized with unique cDNA molecular identifiers. The donors were divided into four age groups: young (average around 17 years), middle-aged (about 39), aged (62) and long-lived (82). Donors of different ages were randomly distributed across sequencing lanes to avoid experimental bias. Using the same blood draw, the study looked at two additional independent replicas of 1 million unique cDNA reads for two donors, one aged 18 to 29 and the other aged 80 or older.

Concerning this clonotype itself: Its specific antigen is unknown. Base qualities are not recorded, but no much larger clone differs from it by a single base.

The method behind the library was 5' RACE. The listed sequencing device is Illumina HiSeq 2500. A second PCR of about 6 to 11 cycles was run with a J-beta primer mix and a sample-barcoded 5' primer. Each TCR beta cDNA molecule received a unique molecular identifier from a template-switch 5' adaptor carrying 12 random nucleotides. Each sample yielded at least 2.5 million CDR3-containing paired-end reads. The Mint cDNA synthesis kit, primed by a TRBC-specific oligonucleotide, was used to synthesize first-strand cDNA from all RNA. All cDNA was treated with uracil-DNA glycosylase and then went through a first 18-cycle PCR with the universal primers M1SS and BC2_uni_R. Processing in the source paper ran as follows. Normalization of each sample was performed by random selection of 1 million high-quality reads, each carrying a distinct molecular identifier. Instead of being binned into consensus sequences, reads with shared molecular identifiers were discarded. CDR3 identification, clonotype clustering and error correction used MiTCR with a Q25 quality threshold and the strictest error-elimination algorithm. Lower-bound total TCR beta diversity was estimated with a nonparametric unseen species model using Euler transformation. In TCRdb, the public reads were trimmed at Q25 with fastp and aligned with MiXCR, with productive beta chains retained. Each record represents a unique CDR3 protein, reported with the most common genes and DNA among its rows. These V and J calls originate from TCRdb's pipeline instead of the authors' own analysis. This sample lists about 690,000 distinct CDR3 sequences; roughly 41% were detected once. About 30% of the sample rests with the top ten.

Deletion took 7 bases off V and 7 bases off J, with a span of 14 bases between the germline ends. The CDR3 goes from the cysteine to the phenylalanine over 12 residues. Left in the record is the CDR3 DNA by itself, 36 bases read in frame from the first base. For CDR1 and CDR2, the germline V gene lists MGHDK and SYGVNS. What the authors observed across the whole study: Estimates of total diversity based on one million sequenced T cells were regarded as lower bounds and as underestimates. The long-lived group showed more naive CD4+ T cells, fewer expanded clones and increased TCR diversity than the aged group, suggesting age selection. Observed TCR beta diversity per million T cells fell roughly linearly with age, and a significant reduction was already apparent by age approximately 40. Donor CMV infection status was unknown, potentially confounding age-related changes in expanded clonotypes. A strong correlation was found between observed TCR beta diversity and the percentage of naive T cells measured by flow cytometry. Since profiling was done on bulk unsorted PBMCs, naive and antigen-experienced compartments could not be conclusively compared.

The 40 or so donors, aged about 6 to 95 years, were systemically healthy Caucasian individuals from Russia. Roughly 11 milliliters of peripheral blood were drawn from each donor into EDTA-treated Vacutainer tubes. Ficoll-Paque density-gradient centrifugation was used to isolate PBMCs, with at least 7 million obtained per sample. Total RNA, at least 5 micrograms per sample, was extracted from PBMCs with Trizol reagent. The percentages of naive CD45RAhigh/CD27high T cells were determined by flow cytometry on a PBMC aliquot from every donor. The source is a man older than 75 in good health. The chain uses TRBV25-1 and TRBJ2-7; TRBD1 is possibly the D segment (5 matching bases). The sequencing input was blood. This receptor has the CDR3 CASKTAYNEQYF. The DNA sequence is given as TGTGCCAGCAAGACAGCCTACAATGAGCAGTACTTC.